The 6 T cell receptor beta chains given below trace back to one sample, sequenced in a study of shared clonotypes between healthy human individuals. Method: immunoSEQ multiplex PCR; TCRdb's copy keeps in-frame clones and lacks some. The sample has 2,500,000 or so clones; roughly 90% are singletons. Sequenced input: naive CD4+ T cells from PBMCs. The subset is: CD45RA+ positively selected. All receptors come from a man aged 18 to 30 in good health. Some clones in this sample may be carry-over from other donors' samples.

J is TRBJ2-5 and V is TRBV16; D is undetermined. The CDR3 spans 11 residues. Germline assignment: CDR1 KGHSY and CDR2 FQNENV. Trimming cost V 7 bases and J 4 bases, with 7 bases left between them. The CDR3 spells CASTDSETQYF. The CDR3 DNA reads as TGTGCCAGCACGGATTCAGAGACCCAGTACTTC.

In this sample, this clone turned up a few times. This chain joins TRBV30 and TRBJ1-2; no firm D call. This CDR3 spans 11 amino acids. With 3 bases removed from V and 6 bases from J, the gap between germline ends came to 8 bases. Germline V CDR1 and CDR2: GTSNPN, SVGIG (reference sequence). The CDR3: CAWRRNDGYTF. For the CDR3, the DNA is TGTGCCTGGAGACGGAACGATGGCTACACCTTC.

V usage is TRBV6-1 and J usage is TRBJ1-2; D ambiguous. The ends were cut back, 2 bases at V and 8 bases at J, with 15 bases in the middle. The V gene's germline CDR1 is MNHNS and CDR2 SASEGT. The CDR3 loop spans 14 amino acids. CDR3 DNA: TGTGCCAGCAGTGAAAGGACGGACCCTAAGGGCTACACCTTC. This translates into CASSERTDPKGYTF.

This chain links TRBV7-3 with TRBJ2-3; D ambiguous. CDR1 and CDR2 from the germline V gene are SGHTA and FQGTGA. The length of the CDR3 is 16 residues. Trimming left V 4 bases short and J 14 bases short, with 28 bases between. CDR3 amino acids: CASSSRTDTPDEDWYF. The CDR3 DNA sequence: TGTGCCAGCAGCTCCCGGACCGATACTCCAGATGAGGATTGGTATTTT.

The chain uses TRBV28 and TRBJ2-3; 10 positions match TRBD1. Losses at the gene ends were 4 bases for V and 4 bases for J; bases not matched to a gene: 5. Germline CDR1 and CDR2: MDHEN and SYDVKM. The CDR3 is 15 residues long. The CDR3 sequence: CASSSPGQGSDTQYF. Here the CDR3 DNA reads TGTGCCAGCAGTTCACCGGGACAGGGGTCAGATACGCAGTATTTT.

CDR3 in amino acids: CASSLKFRGQPQHF. CDR3 nucleotide sequence: TGTGCCAGCAGCTTAAAGTTTCGCGGTCAGCCCCAGCATTTT. The genes are TRBV7-2 and TRBJ1-5; no reliable D call. V gave up 2 bases and J gave up 6 bases, with 11 bases separating them. Germline V lookup: CDR1 SGHTA, CDR2 FQGNSA. This CDR3 contains 14 residues.